A selection of T cell receptor beta chains follows, all from one sample in a study of blood T cell repertoires in COVID-19. The assay was immunoSEQ multiplex PCR, and TCRdb's table has in-frame clones only and misses some. The sample holds tens of thousands of clones, approximately 85% seen once. The sample was peripheral blood. The receptor source for this set is an elderly man with acute or convalescent COVID-19. CDR3s include the opening cysteine and the closing phenylalanine or tryptophan.

TRBV30	TRBJ2-7	13	CAWSRRGRYEQYF
TRBV7-9	TRBJ1-2	17	CASSLEAGTGTNRGYTF
TRBV12-5	TRBJ1-5	20	CASGFSIGQGALQGDQPQHF
TRBV28	TRBJ2-6	14	CASQTPGGANVLTF
TRBV5-1	TRBJ1-2	13	CASSWDRGYGYTF
TRBV6-5	TRBJ2-6	16	CASSYTQRSGANVLTF
TRBV6-2/TRBV6-3	TRBJ1-2	14	CASSYSSRGGGYTF
TRBV7-2	TRBJ1-4	15	CASSRGGFSGEKLFF
TRBV25-1	TRBJ1-3	14	CASSQESSGNTIYF
TRBV4-3	TRBJ2-3	15	CASSQERSSGMAQYF
TRBV5-4	TRBJ1-2	15	CASSLRQGVGYGYTF
TRBV6-5	TRBJ2-7	14	CASSYFGTGYEQYF
TRBV7-2	TRBJ1-2	13	CASSSPDSLKSTF
TRBV18	TRBJ1-2	16	CASSPMGQSFNYGYTF
TRBV20-1	TRBJ2-7	13	CSASRGQGREQYF
TRBV6-1	TRBJ2-7	15	CASSSPAAGDYEQYF
TRBV10-3	TRBJ1-5	13	CAISFNNNQPQHF
TRBV2	TRBJ1-5	14	CASSTGTGNQPQHF
TRBV2	TRBJ1-2	11	CASSHGKGYTF
TRBV7-2	TRBJ1-2	15	CASSLAWQGAHGYTF